Shown below are 7 T cell receptor beta chains from a single sample sequenced in a study of graft-versus-host responses after intestinal transplantation. Method: immunoSEQ multiplex PCR; TCRdb's copy keeps in-frame clones and lacks some. The sample contains around 50,000 clones, about 81% of which appear only once. No antigen is known for these receptors. The material was unstimulated CD4+ T cells sorted from spleen or lymph node cells, obtained before transplant. Receptor source: a human donor who was the organ donor for an intestinal transplant.

The V and J genes are TRBV5-1 and TRBJ1-1; D is undetermined. The length of the CDR3 is 13 residues. The germline V gene encodes CDR1 SGHRS and CDR2 YFSETQ. Trimming took off 0 bases at V and 1 base at J, with 4 bases between the two ends. CDR3 region: CASSLDPNTEAFF. The CDR3 bases are TGCGCCAGCAGCTTGGATCCGAACACTGAAGCTTTCTTT.

The chain uses TRBV19 and TRBJ1-5; D is unclear. The germline V and J ends were trimmed by 7 bases and 2 bases, with 18 bases remaining between them. In germline, CDR1 is LNHDA, CDR2 SQIVND (reference sequence). The CDR3 consists of 16 residues. CDR3 region: CASTQGAGVGNQPQHF. Written as DNA, the CDR3 is TGTGCCAGTACCCAAGGCGCGGGCGTGGGCAATCAGCCCCAGCATTTT. The full variable domain, rest sourced from reference TRBV19 and TRBJ1-5, is DGGITQSPKYLFRKEGQNVTLSCEQNLNHDAMYWYRQDPGQGLRLIYYSQIVNDFQKGDIAEGYSVSREKKESFPLTVTSAQKNPTAFYLCASTQGAGVGNQPQHFGDGTRLSIL.

The chain couples TRBV21-1 to TRBJ2-3; the table names TRBD2, a call not compared with the DNA. TRBV21-1 is a pseudogene locus. The CDR3 is 16 amino acids. Written as DNA, the CDR3 is TGTGCCAGCAGCACCGGACTAGCGGGAGATGGAGATACGCAGTATTTT. Translation: CASSTGLAGDGDTQYF.

The chain employs TRBV6-5 and TRBJ2-3; perhaps TRBD2 as D (7 bases). From germline, CDR1 is MNHEY and CDR2 SVGAGI. The CDR3 contains 16 residues. Trimming shortened V by 3 bases and J by 0 bases, and 13 bases separated the two germline ends. The CDR3 spells CASSYLGGGSTDTQYF. The CDR3 DNA is TGTGCCAGCAGTTATCTTGGGGGGGGCAGCACAGATACGCAGTATTTT.

J is TRBJ2-1 and V is TRBV10-1; 10 bases fit TRBD2. The V gene's germline CDR1 is WNHNN and CDR2 SYGVQD (reference sequence). The CDR3 covers 15 residues. J gave up 3 bases and V 3 bases, and 2 bases lay outside the gene matches. CDR3 loop: CASSDWTSGYNEQFF. The CDR3 DNA follows: TGCGCCAGCAGTGATTGGACTAGCGGCTACAATGAGCAGTTCTTC.

V gene TRBV6-1 combines with J gene TRBJ2-3; TRBD2 aligns across 7 bases. Germline V gene sequence: CDR1 MNHNS, CDR2 SASEGT. There are 15 residues in the CDR3. V shed 4 bases and J 5 bases; nucleotides not matched to a gene: 9. CDR3 amino acids: CASSVLAGVRDTQYF. The CDR3 nucleotides read TGTGCCAGCAGTGTCCTGGCGGGGGTTAGAGATACGCAGTATTTT.

This chain links TRBV7-9 with TRBJ1-5; TRBD1 aligns across 8 bases. The CDR3 contains 13 residues. After removal of 2 bases from V and 6 bases from J, the junction contained 0 bases not matched to a gene. CDR1 is SEHNR and CDR2 is FQNEAQ in the germline V gene (reference sequence). The CDR3 bases are TGTGCCAGCAGCTTACAGGGGGCTCAGCCCCAGCATTTT. Translated: CASSLQGAQPQHF.